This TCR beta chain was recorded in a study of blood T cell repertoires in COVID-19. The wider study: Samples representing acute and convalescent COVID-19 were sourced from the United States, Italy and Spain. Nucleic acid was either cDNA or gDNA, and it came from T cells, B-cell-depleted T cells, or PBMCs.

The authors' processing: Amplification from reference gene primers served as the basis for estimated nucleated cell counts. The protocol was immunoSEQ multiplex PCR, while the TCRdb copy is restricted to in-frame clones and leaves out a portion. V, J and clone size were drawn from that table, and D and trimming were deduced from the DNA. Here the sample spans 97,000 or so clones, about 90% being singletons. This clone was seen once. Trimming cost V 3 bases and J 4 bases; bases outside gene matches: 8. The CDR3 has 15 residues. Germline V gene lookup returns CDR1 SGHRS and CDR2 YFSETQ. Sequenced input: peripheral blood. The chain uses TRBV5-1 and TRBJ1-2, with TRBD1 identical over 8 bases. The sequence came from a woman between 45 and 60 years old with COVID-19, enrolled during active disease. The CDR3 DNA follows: TGCGCCAGCAGCTCGGCTACAGGGGGACCCTATGGCTACACCTTC. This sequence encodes CASSSATGGPYGYTF.